The entry that follows covers one TCR beta chain sequence. In the source study's methods: Estimation of nucleated cell counts relied on the amplification of reference gene primers. The assay was immunoSEQ multiplex PCR, and TCRdb's table has in-frame clones only and misses some. The D gene and trimming were derived from the DNA, and the V and J assignments and clone size from that table. The sample shows under 150,000 clones, around 84% of them seen only once. The data are from a study of blood T cell repertoires in COVID-19. Study-wide context: The United States, Italy and Spain provided the acute and convalescent COVID-19 samples.

The CDR3 spans 17 residues. Germline CDR1 LGHNA, CDR2 YSLEER. Unmatched junction bases numbered 7, after V lost 0 bases and J lost 3 bases. Enrolled through a virtual design, the participants were between 18 and 89 years of age and came from under 30 US areas. Cohort allocation depended upon clinical history that participants reported. This chain connects TRBV4-3 to TRBJ1-4; 7 positions agree with TRBD1. The sequence was collected from a woman between 50 and 59 years old who had been exposed to COVID-19. Sequenced sample: PBMCs or T cells enriched from blood (not recorded which). The CDR3 loop is CASSQDGGGAANEKLFF. In DNA form, the CDR3 reads TGCGCCAGCAGCCAAGATGGAGGGGGCGCGGCTAATGAAAAACTGTTTTTT.